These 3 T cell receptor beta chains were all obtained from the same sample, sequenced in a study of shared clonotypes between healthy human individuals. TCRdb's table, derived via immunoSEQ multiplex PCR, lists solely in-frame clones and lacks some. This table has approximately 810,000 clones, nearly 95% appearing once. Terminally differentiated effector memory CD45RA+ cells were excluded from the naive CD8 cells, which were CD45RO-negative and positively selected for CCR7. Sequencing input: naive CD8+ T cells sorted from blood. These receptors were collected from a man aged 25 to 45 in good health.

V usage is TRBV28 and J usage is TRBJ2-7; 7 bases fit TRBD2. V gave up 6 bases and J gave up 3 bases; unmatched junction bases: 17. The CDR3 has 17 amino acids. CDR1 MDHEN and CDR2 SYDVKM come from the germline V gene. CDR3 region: CASSPESGSGTFYEQYF. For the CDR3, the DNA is TGTGCCAGCAGCCCAGAAAGCGGAAGCGGGACCTTCTACGAGCAGTACTTC. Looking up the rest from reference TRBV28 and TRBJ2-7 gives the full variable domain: DVKVTQSSRYLVKRTGEKVFLECVQDMDHENMFWYRQDPGLGLRLIYFSYDVKMKEKGDIPEGYSVSREKKERFSLILESASTNQTSMYLCASSPESGSGTFYEQYFGPGTRLTVT.

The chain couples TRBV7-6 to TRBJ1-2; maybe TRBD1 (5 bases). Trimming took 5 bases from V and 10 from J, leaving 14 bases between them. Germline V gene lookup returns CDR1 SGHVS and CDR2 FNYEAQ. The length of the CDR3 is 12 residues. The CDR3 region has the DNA TGTGCCAGCAGCCCCGGGACTGCCCTCTACACCTTC. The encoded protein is CASSPGTALYTF.

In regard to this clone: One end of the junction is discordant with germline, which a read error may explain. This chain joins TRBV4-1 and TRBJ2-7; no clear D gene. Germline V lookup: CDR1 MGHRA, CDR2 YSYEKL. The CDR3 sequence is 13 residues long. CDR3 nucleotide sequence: TGCGCCAGCAGCCAAGATTCTTCCTCCGAGCAGTACTTC. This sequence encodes CASSQDSSSEQYF.